This T cell receptor beta chain was sequenced during a study of chemoradiotherapy in HPV16-positive cancers. Study overall: Functional T-cell assays on two HPV16-positive patients' cells defined candidate HPV-specific clones and common TCR motifs. The study, taken as a whole, reports: Non-HPV-specific T cells did not expand in tumors during treatment, whereas candidate HPV-specific clones and E7-related motifs did. Functional assays defining HPV-specific T cells used only a couple of HPV16-positive patients.

Here immunoSEQ multiplex PCR was the method, and the copy in TCRdb shows in-frame clones only, minus some. The sample includes 35,000 to 45,000 clones, around 82% of them seen just once. Samples were taken several times over chemoradiotherapy. Note on this clone: Its antigen is undetermined.

V was shortened by 4 bases and J by 4 bases, with 11 bases between the two germline ends. The CDR3 covers 13 residues. Germline-derived CDR1 and CDR2 are SGHTA and FQGTGA. Here the sequenced sample was blood, taken from a patient who underwent chemoradiotherapy. The gene calls are TRBV7-3 and TRBJ2-7, with D possibly matching TRBD2 (5 bases). This TCR came from a human donor with HPV-associated anogenital cancer. CDR3 region: CASSSADGYEQYF. The CDR3 bases are TGTGCCAGCAGCTCAGCGGACGGGTACGAGCAGTACTTC. Filled out from reference TRBV7-3 and TRBJ2-7, the complete variable domain reads GAGVSQTPSNKVTEKGKYVELRCDPISGHTALYWYRQSLGQGPEFLIYFQGTGAADDSGLPNDRFFAVRPEGSVSTLKIQRTERGDSAVYLCASSSADGYEQYFGPGTRLTVT.